This T cell receptor beta chain was recovered during a study of beta chain features in type 1 diabetes (dated 2018 in TCRdb). Concerning the study at large: Mean age, gender distribution, total cell number and subset yield were not different between patients and healthy donors. Across all samples, some 100,000,000 sorted cells were examined, and cell number per subset correlated strongly with RNA yield. Naive and central memory subsets were obtained from all 30 or so donors, but regulatory and stem cell-like memory subsets were isolated from only 8 patients and about 8 healthy donors. In the study, TCRB repertoires of sorted circulating CD4+ T cell subsets from recently diagnosed type 1 diabetes patients were compared with those of matched healthy donors.

According to the germline V gene, CDR1 reads SGHRS and CDR2 reads YFSETQ. V was cut back by 5 bases and J by 1 base, leaving a gap of 12 bases between them. Measured from the cysteine to the phenylalanine, the CDR3 is 14 residues long. Only CDR3 DNA remains: 42 bases, in frame from the first base. Regarding this clone: Its target antigen remains unknown. No per-base quality is available; no much larger clone lies one base away.

The High Capacity cDNA Reverse Transcription Kit was used to reverse transcribe all of the isolated RNA, meaning that expressed TCRB transcripts were what got sequenced. Deep immunoSEQ sequencing was applied to naive, central memory and regulatory T cell samples, giving an average of roughly 3.5 million total reads per sample. After sorted cells were lysed in RLT buffer, RNA was extracted with DNase-treated RNeasy Micro or Mini kits, with the choice depending on cell number. Each cell subset was processed separately to prevent cross-contamination, with patient and healthy donor samples processed together. The immunoSEQ multiplex PCR was used to amplify TCRB sequences from cDNA, generating 87-bp fragments that spanned the CDR3 region. Sequencing of the amplicons was done on the Illumina HiSeq platform. In the authors' own workflow: PCR bias was computationally corrected using synthetic template baselines, reads within Hamming distance 2 were collapsed, and singletons that could not be merged were discarded. By aligning reads against IMGT, V, D and J genes, CDR3 length, and insertions or deletions at six rearrangement sites were assigned. Within each subset, clonotype counts were normalized to sorted cell number, and only after that were true diversity and Gini coefficients computed with the tcR R package. The overlap coefficient, calculated on TCRB nucleotide sequences, was used to measure repertoire sharing. Entries here come from immuneACCESS through TCRdb and include only in-frame sequences with V and J called. Some clones fail to appear in such tables; in the studies checked, an unresolved V gene covers under half of the shortfall, and the cause of the remainder is unknown. That table supplies the V and J calls and clone size; D and trimming were determined from the DNA. This sample comprises 300,000 to 350,000 clones, around 9.7% of them detected only once. Of the sample, over 0.95% falls within the top ten clones.

General study outcomes and caveats: A moderate but significant shortening of TCRB CDR3 length was observed in type 1 diabetes patients in all four CD4+ subsets. Because cDNA was sequenced instead of genomic DNA, highly expressing activated cells could be over-represented, though the groups showed no difference in activation or CD3 levels. PCR might favor shorter templates, but patient and control samples were amplified and corrected together, so any skew would affect both groups equally. Fewer insertions and more nucleotide deletions at VDJ recombination sites were observed in patients with type 1 diabetes, implying thymic rearrangement abnormalities. HLA sub-analyses involved small numbers of individuals, so any influence of HLA type on TCRB rearrangement remained unresolved. The naive, central memory and regulatory TCRB repertoires appeared to resemble one another more closely among patients than among healthy donors.

A single peripheral blood draw of 95 to 150 mL on average was collected from each donor into heparinised tubes. Using a panel that included CD45RO, CCR7, CD25, CD127, CD95 and CD27, naive, central memory, regulatory and stem cell-like memory CD4+ T cells were sorted on a BD FACSAria II. All sorted populations exceeded 95% purity. Right away, PBMCs were isolated by Lymphoprep density gradient centrifugation and were stained directly, with no culture step. To minimize batch effects, samples were stained and sorted in pairs, one healthy donor with one patient per experiment. Sequencing input: central memory CD4+ T cells from blood. The source of this sequence is a man aged 25-40 years with type 1 diabetes. Here the chain combines TRBV5-1 and TRBJ1-1; TRBD1 is perhaps the D gene, given 6 matching bases. This receptor carries the CDR3 CASRVAGENTEAFF. The nucleotides are TGCGCCAGCAGGGTGGCAGGGGAGAACACTGAAGCTTTCTTT.